A single sample is the source of the 29 T cell receptor beta chains below, sequenced in a study of beta chain features in type 1 diabetes. Expressed TCRB transcripts were sequenced because the isolated RNA had all been reverse transcribed beforehand. The table came from immunoSEQ multiplex PCR; TCRdb's copy has only in-frame clones and leaves some out. This sample has approximately 600,000 clones, with 9.5% to 15% found just once. Study results and caveats: Type 1 diabetes patients had moderately but significantly shorter TCRB CDR3s in all four CD4+ subsets.

No antigen is known for these receptors. The source material was naive CD4+ T cells from blood. These receptors all stem from a man between 25 and 39 years old with type 1 diabetes.

V is TRBV4-2 and J is TRBJ2-7; possible D gene TRBD2, 5 bases. Germline V gene sequence: CDR1 LGHNA, CDR2 YNFKEQ. The CDR3 loop spans 13 amino acids. Trimming took off 1 base at V and 7 bases at J, with 11 bases between the two ends. The CDR3 region is CASSQGVPGEQYF. CDR3 in DNA: TGTGCCAGCAGCCAAGGCGTACCGGGGGAGCAGTACTTC.

This clone occurred a few times. The chain has TRBV18 and TRBJ2-1; D possibly corresponds to TRBD1 (6 bases). This CDR3 comprises 12 residues. The V gene's germline CDR1 is KGHSH and CDR2 LQKENI. Trimming left V 6 bases short and J 10 bases short, with 13 bases between. DNA of the CDR3: TGTGCCAGCTCGCTACAGGGTTTGGAGCAGTTCTTC. Translation: CASSLQGLEQFF.

This clone was picked up a small number of times. The V call is TRBV10-3, the J call TRBJ1-2; TRBD1 aligns across 10 bases. The CDR3 is made up of 16 amino acids. The germline V gene has CDR1 ENHRY and CDR2 SYGVKD. V lost 6 bases and J lost 8; bases outside the gene matches: 15. The CDR3 spells CAIRNTGTGVLRGYTF. The DNA of the CDR3 is TGTGCCATCAGAAATACCGGGACAGGGGTTTTACGAGGCTACACCTTC.

For this clone: Mismatch with germline at one junction end may stem from a read error. The DNA for the CDR3 is TGTGCCAGCAGTTACTCCGGGGAAAAGGCCTTC. It is translated as CASSYSGEKAF. This sequence joins TRBV6-6 and TRBJ1-2; D is unclear. Looked up from germline, CDR1 is MNHNY and CDR2 is SVGAGI (reference sequence). The CDR3 is made up of 11 amino acids.

In the case of this clone: Germline is not matched at one junction end, which may reflect a read error. The V gene is TRBV7-9, the J gene TRBJ2-1, with 10 bases aligning to TRBD2. The CDR3 totals 16 residues. Germline V gene data show CDR1 as SEHNR and CDR2 as FQNEAQ (reference sequence). CDR3 sequence reads: CASNLLAGKSYNEQFF. In DNA form, the CDR3 reads TGTGCCAGCAACTTACTAGCGGGGAAATCCTACAATGAGCAGTTCTTC.

This chain joins TRBV6-5 and TRBJ1-2, with a possible D match to TRBD1 (5 bases). Germline V lookup: CDR1 MNHEY, CDR2 SVGAGI. Trimming stripped 0 bases from V and 4 bases from J, with 9 bases between. This CDR3 comprises 14 residues. This CDR3 reads CASSYSKGAYGYTF. CDR3 sequence (DNA): TGTGCCAGCAGTTACTCGAAAGGGGCCTATGGCTACACCTTC.

This clone has a handful of counts. At one end, the junction sequence differs from germline, possibly due to a read error. V gene TRBV7-9 combines with J gene TRBJ1-2; 7 positions match TRBD1. CDR1 and CDR2 (germline): SEHNR, FQNEAQ (reference sequence). The CDR3 totals 11 residues. The CDR3 DNA sequence: TGTGCCAGCGGGTCCAGGGGGGCCATTGCCTTC. Protein sequence: CASGSRGAIAF.

The V gene is TRBV9, the J gene TRBJ2-3, with TRBD1 as a possible D gene (6 bases). This CDR3 has 20 residues. Trimming took 0 bases from V and 5 from J, leaving 28 bases between them. Per the germline V gene, CDR1 is SGDLS and CDR2 is YYNGEE. Here the CDR3 DNA reads TGTGCCAGCAGCGTAGAGAGGTACGGTGGGGGCAGGTCCACTGGAGATACGCAGTATTTT. It codes for CASSVERYGGGRSTGDTQYF.

This clone has more than one count but fewer than ten. V and J are TRBV4-2 and TRBJ1-5, with 8 nucleotides matching TRBD1. The CDR3 is 17 amino acids. The ends lost 5 bases at V and 2 bases at J; junction bases unmatched: 11. From germline, CDR1 is LGHNA and CDR2 YNFKEQ. In DNA, the CDR3 is TGTGCCAGCAGCTTAGCTCTTAAGACAGGGGGCAATCAGCCCCAGCATTTT. Translation: CASSLALKTGGNQPQHF.

This clone showed up just a few times. This same CDR3 is encoded by further DNA sequences in the sample. The CDR3 loop is CASSFHNEQFF. DNA for the CDR3: TGTGCCAGCAGCTTCCACAATGAGCAGTTCTTC. V usage is TRBV7-2 and J usage is TRBJ2-1, with D unclear. CDR1 and CDR2 (germline): SGHTA, FQGNSA. Trimming stripped 3 bases from V and 5 bases from J, with 2 bases between. This CDR3 comprises 11 residues. The whole variable domain, remainder taken from reference TRBV7-2 and TRBJ2-1, is GAGVSQSPSNKVTEKGKDVELRCDPISGHTALYWYRQSLGQGLEFLIYFQGNSAPDKSGLPSDRFSAERTGGSVSTLTIQRTQQEDSAVYLCASSFHNEQFFGPGTRLTVL.

V usage is TRBV7-9 and J usage is TRBJ2-1; D may be TRBD2 (5 bases). Germline CDR1 and CDR2: SEHNR and FQNEAQ (reference sequence). V was shortened by 5 bases and J by 2 bases, with 13 bases between the two germline ends. The CDR3 is 15 amino acids. The CDR3 nucleotides read TGTGCCAGCAGCCCGGAGGCGGATGCCTACAATGAGCAGTTCTTC. Protein sequence: CASSPEADAYNEQFF. The whole variable domain, filled in from reference TRBV7-9 and TRBJ2-1, reads DTGVSQNPRHKITKRGQNVTFRCDPISEHNRLYWYRQTLGQGPEFLTYFQNEAQLEKSRLLSDRFSAERPKGSFSTLEIQRTEQGDSAMYLCASSPEADAYNEQFFGPGTRLTVL.

There are a few counts of this clone. The chain has TRBV7-2 and TRBJ1-2; D is ambiguous. The CDR3 contains 14 residues. Between the trimmed V and J ends, which lost 3 bases and 1 base, there was a span of 9 bases. The germline V gene has CDR1 SGHTA and CDR2 FQGNSA. CDR3 DNA: TGTGCCAGCAGCTTCCGGGATCGTAACTATGGCTACACCTTC. Translated, it gives CASSFRDRNYGYTF.

Only a few counts were recorded for this clone. This chain links TRBV5-4 with TRBJ2-6; D possibly corresponds to TRBD2 (6 bases). Germline CDR1 reads SGHNT; CDR2 reads YYREEE (reference sequence). CDR3 length equals 17 residues. The germline V and J ends were trimmed by 0 bases and 0 bases, with 10 bases remaining between them. CDR3 sequence: CASSLGGANSGANVLTF. CDR3 bases: TGTGCCAGCAGCTTGGGCGGGGCTAACTCTGGGGCCAACGTCCTGACTTTC.

In the case of this clone: This sample includes further DNA sequences coding for the same CDR3. V gene TRBV30 combines with J gene TRBJ2-2; D gene uncertain. The V and J ends lost 2 bases and 3 bases respectively, with 4 bases between them. The CDR3 is made up of 12 amino acids. In germline, CDR1 is GTSNPN, CDR2 SVGIG (reference sequence). Written as DNA, the CDR3 is TGTGCCTGGAGTCCGGACACCGGGGAGCTGTTTTTT. Its translation is CAWSPDTGELFF.

J is TRBJ2-1 and V is TRBV12-2; the table's D call, TRBD2, has no DNA check behind it. TRBV12-2 is a pseudogene segment. The CDR3 has 16 amino acids. CDR3 coding DNA: TGTGCAAGTCGTTCGCCCTTGGGGGGTCGCTACAATGAGCAGTTCTTC. Its translation: CASRSPLGGRYNEQFF.

This clone has more than one count but fewer than ten. The chain combines TRBV4-3 with TRBJ2-7; D unclear. V was cut by 0 bases and J by 6 bases, with 9 bases left in between. CDR1 is LGHNA and CDR2 is YSLEER in the germline V gene. The CDR3 covers 13 residues. The CDR3 here is CASSQEGWGEQYF. CDR3 coding DNA: TGCGCCAGCAGCCAAGAGGGTTGGGGCGAGCAGTACTTC.

This clone occurred a few times. This chain connects TRBV4-1 to TRBJ1-2, with 9 bases aligning to TRBD1. J lost 2 bases, V lost 7 bases, and 5 bases had no gene match. This CDR3 region has 14 residues. The V gene's germline CDR1 is MGHRA and CDR2 YSYEKL. Here the CDR3 DNA reads TGCGCCAGCAACCGGGACAGGGACAACTATGGCTACACCTTC. Residues: CASNRDRDNYGYTF.

The rearrangement links TRBV5-1 to TRBJ2-5, with a possible D match to TRBD1 (5 bases). There are 13 residues in the CDR3. V was trimmed by 7 bases and J by 5 bases, leaving 15 bases between them. CDR1 is SGHRS and CDR2 is YFSETQ in the germline V gene. The CDR3 region has the DNA TGCGCCAGCGCGAAAGGGGCGGAGGAGACCCAGTACTTC. Protein sequence: CASAKGAEETQYF.

The chain uses TRBV19 and TRBJ1-6; weak D call: TRBD1 (6 bases). Germline V gives CDR1 LNHDA, CDR2 SQIVND (reference sequence). V dropped 6 bases and J dropped 8 bases, with 14 bases sitting between them. CDR3 size: 14 residues. CDR3 bases: TGTGCCAGTAGGCCACCCGAGGGGGATTCACCCCTCCACTTT. This translates into CASRPPEGDSPLHF.

This clone was observed a few times. The chain links TRBV10-3 to TRBJ2-7; 8 bases align to TRBD1. The CDR3 runs to 14 residues. V gave up 3 bases and J gave up 5 bases; unmatched junction bases: 6. Germline CDR1 ENHRY, CDR2 SYGVKD. CDR3 in DNA: TGTGCCATCAGTGAAGTGGACAGGGTGAACGAGCAGTACTTC. Protein: CAISEVDRVNEQYF.

V gene TRBV14 combines with J gene TRBJ2-7; D could derive from TRBD1 or TRBD2 (5 bases each). This CDR3 contains 14 residues. Trimming took 3 bases from V and 5 from J, leaving 14 bases between them. The germline CDR1 and CDR2 sequences are SGHDN and FVKESK. Written as DNA, the CDR3 is TGTGCCAGCAGCCAGAGGGGCTGGTGGGACGAGCAGTACTTC. Protein sequence: CASSQRGWWDEQYF.

There are a few counts of this clone. This CDR3 reads CASSVQGARKDTQYF. The CDR3 region has the DNA TGTGCCAGCAGTGTCCAGGGGGCGCGCAAAGATACGCAGTATTTT. V gene TRBV25-1 combines with J gene TRBJ2-3; 8 bases match TRBD1. Germline assignment: CDR1 MGHDK and CDR2 SYGVNS. The V gene end was trimmed by 4 bases and the J gene end by 5 bases; junction bases not matched to a gene: 8. CDR3 length: 15 amino acids.

In this sample, this clone turned up a few times. The genes are TRBV7-2 and TRBJ1-1; D ambiguous. Per the germline V gene, CDR1 is SGHTA and CDR2 is FQGNSA. The CDR3 covers 14 residues. Trimming removed 2 bases from V and 4 bases from J, with 11 bases in between. CDR3 bases: TGTGCCAGCAGCTTATCTATGGAGGGCACTGAAGCTTTCTTT. Protein product: CASSLSMEGTEAFF.

A few counts support this clone. The rearrangement uses TRBV5-4 and TRBJ2-7; D is perhaps TRBD2 (5 bases). Germline-derived CDR1 and CDR2 are SGHNT and YYREEE (reference sequence). The CDR3 totals 13 residues. V was clipped by 4 bases and J by 2 bases, with 10 bases between them. As DNA, the CDR3 is TGTGCCAGCAGCCCAGGAGGTCCCTACGAGCAGTACTTC. Amino acids: CASSPGGPYEQYF.

The chain links TRBV10-3 to TRBJ2-3, with TRBD1 matching over 7 bases. The CDR3 sequence is 15 residues long. Germline CDR1 reads ENHRY; CDR2 reads SYGVKD. Losses at the gene ends were 6 bases for V and 7 bases for J; bases not matched to a gene: 13. Here the CDR3 reads CAISPDRDPGHTQYF. In DNA form, the CDR3 reads TGTGCCATCAGCCCCGACAGGGACCCCGGTCATACGCAGTATTTT.

This clone was detected a few times. The V gene is TRBV28, the J gene TRBJ2-7; 7 bases agree with TRBD1. Per germline, CDR1 MDHEN and CDR2 SYDVKM. With 1 base clipped from V and 0 bases from J, the junction kept 3 bases outside the gene matches. The CDR3 has 15 amino acids. CDR3 region: CASSLLTGLSYEQYF. CDR3 coding DNA: TGTGCCAGCAGTTTATTGACAGGGCTCTCCTACGAGCAGTACTTC.

In this sample, this clone turned up a few times. At one boundary the junction diverges from the germline segment, which might be a read error. Distinct nucleotide sequences in the sample also encode this CDR3. The genes are TRBV7-7 and TRBJ2-3; a possible D gene is TRBD1 (6 bases). CDR1 SSHAT and CDR2 FNYEAQ come from the germline V gene (reference sequence). This CDR3 region has 13 residues. In DNA, the CDR3 is TGTGCTAGCAGCTTAGGGGGAACAGATACGCAGTATTTT. Its protein is CASSLGGTDTQYF.

The J gene is TRBJ2-6, the V gene TRBV19; no clear D gene. Germline V gives CDR1 LNHDA, CDR2 SQIVND (reference sequence). This CDR3 has 16 residues. The V end was cut by 3 bases, the J end by 0 bases, with 9 bases between. For the CDR3, the DNA is TGTGCCAGTAGTATTGCCGGACGCTCTGGGGCCAACGTCCTGACTTTC. The encoded protein is CASSIAGRSGANVLTF. Together with reference TRBV19 and TRBJ2-6, the CDR3 gives the full variable domain: DGGITQSPKYLFRKEGQNVTLSCEQNLNHDAMYWYRQDPGQGLRLIYYSQIVNDFQKGDIAEGYSVSREKKESFPLTVTSAQKNPTAFYLCASSIAGRSGANVLTFGAGSRLTVL.

The table lists this clone with a few counts. This chain connects TRBV4-3 to TRBJ2-7; a possible D gene is TRBD1 (6 bases). CDR1 is LGHNA and CDR2 is YSLEER in the germline V gene. This CDR3 has 16 amino acids. Trimming shortened V by 0 bases and J by 7 bases, and 19 bases separated the two germline ends. Here the CDR3 reads CASSQDRGSFQGEQYF. The CDR3 bases are TGCGCCAGCAGCCAAGATCGAGGGTCTTTTCAGGGGGAGCAGTACTTC.